This TCR beta chain emerged from a study of blood T cell repertoires in COVID-19. Study context: Sources were T cells, B-cell-depleted T cells, or PBMCs; the material itself was cDNA or gDNA.

This clone occurred once. Germline assignment: CDR1 MNHEY and CDR2 SVGAGI. This CDR3 contains 14 residues. The V and J ends lost 7 bases and 10 bases, in that order; junction bases with no gene match: 10. The protocol was immunoSEQ multiplex PCR, while the TCRdb copy is restricted to in-frame clones and leaves out a portion. The sample holds hundreds of thousands of clones; more than 80% are singletons and the top ten take more than 1.4%. The rearrangement links TRBV6-5 to TRBJ1-6; TRBD1 agrees at 7 bases. Sample: peripheral blood. This receptor was obtained from a woman in her twenties or thirties with active or convalescent COVID-19. The CDR3 loop is CASNNLQGGSPLHF. CDR3 coding DNA: TGTGCCAGCAACAACCTGCAGGGGGGATCACCCCTCCACTTT.